This TCR beta chain derives from a study of graft-versus-host responses after intestinal transplantation (dated by TCRdb to the early 2020s). About the investigation overall: The transplants that recipients got were multivisceral, liver-intestinal, or isolated intestinal. The cohort enrolled about 23 intestinal transplant recipients, one of whom was a retransplant, and a few patients without pretransplant specimens were excluded. All recipients received anti-thymocyte globulin induction followed by maintenance tacrolimus and steroids for approximately 3 years. To identify alloreactive clones, pre-transplant mixed lymphocyte reaction products were sequenced and compared with unstimulated pre-transplant donor and recipient T cells. A peak of at least 4% donor T cells among recipient peripheral blood mononuclear cells was the definition used for donor T cell macrochimerism. Bulk TCR-beta CDR3 sequencing was used to track graft-versus-host and host-versus-graft alloreactive T cell clones in the graft, circulation and bone marrow after intestinal transplantation. Rather than being sequenced by the commercial service, samples from a few later patients were sequenced in-house on an Illumina MiSeq and processed with MiXCR.

Comment on this clone: What this receptor recognizes is not known. Base qualities were left out, and no much larger clone turns up one base away.

Preparation of the library involved the immunoSEQ multiplex PCR assay. High-throughput TCR-beta CDR3 sequencing of genomic DNA from most patients was performed by Adaptive Biotechnologies. The source study handled its data this way. TCR sequencing data were retrieved from Adaptive's ImmunoSEQ software for some 17 patients, whereas a few other patients were processed with MiXCR and VDJtools. CDR3 nucleotide sequences shared between donor and recipient were removed because their origin could not be assigned. At least 2-fold expansion over unstimulated cells and a minimum CFSE-low frequency of 0.002% (template counts) or 0.001% (read counts) were required for clones to be classified as alloreactive. Mappable clones were those detected in sequenced pre-transplant spleen, lymph node, or MLR CFSE-low populations of the donor or recipient. The cumulative frequency of alloreactive clones was calculated as a percentage of all sequences, weighted by copy number. TCRdb's version of the immuneACCESS table is confined to in-frame rearrangements and falls short of the full clone set. An unresolved V gene accounts for under half of the shortfall where checked; the remainder is of unknown origin. The V and J calls and clone size are taken from that table; D and trimming were inferred from the DNA. The sample yields some 41,000 clones; approximately 93% were counted once. The biggest ten clones account for around 3.6% of the sample.

Trimming costs V 7 bases and J 4 bases, and their ends lie 5 bases apart. The CDR1 and CDR2 encoded by the germline V gene are MNHNS and SASEGT. Including cysteine and phenylalanine, the CDR3 has 11 amino acids. Solely the CDR3 DNA is kept, with 33 bases framed from the first base. The investigation overall reported the following: Early after transplant, peak levels of circulating GvH clones were found to be associated with declines in HvG clones. In the allografts of patients with donor T cell macrochimerism, GvH to HvG T cell clonal ratios were high. Conclusions were limited by the relatively low number and heterogeneity of intestinal transplant patients. GvH clones were detected in recipient bone marrow, and some appeared earlier in ileal mucosa or blood, consistent with an intestinal mucosal origin.

In the first month after transplant, blood samples were collected up to 4 times, and after that at least monthly when available. This sequence uses TRBV6-1 and TRBJ1-5; the D gene is unclear. The source material was PBMCs, sampled 734 days after intestinal transplantation. The receptor was derived from a human patient who received an intestinal transplant, so some T cells may come from the graft donor. The DNA is as follows: TGTGCCAGCATGAGTAATCAGCCCCAGCATTTT. It translates to CASMSNQPQHF.